This paragraph covers one TCR beta chain sequence. The read comes to an end 3 residues before the CDR3 does, leaving the germline J gene to fill in the end. Sequencing used immunoSEQ multiplex PCR; TCRdb keeps in-frame clones, though not all of them. The specimen's table records tens of thousands of clones. The sample originates from a study of T cells in women clearing cervical HPV infection. Deletions cut 8 bases from V and 2 bases from J, with 15 bases between. CDR1 is DFQATT and CDR2 is SNEGSKA in the germline V gene (reference sequence). There are 13 residues in the CDR3. The sample consisted of blood buffy coat. This sequence joins TRBV20-1 and TRBJ1-2; possible D gene TRBD1, 6 bases. The TCR comes from a woman between 18 and 69 years old with a cervical HPV16 infection that either progressed to CIN3+ or cleared (not recorded which). CDR3 residues: CSSTGGENYGYTF. The DNA read from the CDR3 is TGCAGTTCTACGGGGGGCGAGAACTATGGC.